Below are 8 T cell receptor beta chains sequenced from a single sample in a study of Tregs in tolerant kidney transplant recipients. The assay was immunoSEQ multiplex PCR, and TCRdb's table has in-frame clones only and misses some. The table records some 14,000 clones, roughly 92% of them present only once. The sequenced material came from CD8+ T cells from blood. The receptors stem from a human donor in good health.

The CDR3 loop is CAGKTSFVHEQYF. In nucleotides, the CDR3 is TGTGCCGGGAAGACTAGTTTTGTCCACGAGCAGTACTTC. The genes are TRBV28 and TRBJ2-7; D possibly corresponds to TRBD2 (6 bases). This CDR3 has 13 amino acids. The germline gives CDR1 MDHEN, CDR2 SYDVKM. Trimming took 11 bases from V and 5 from J, leaving 19 bases between them. The whole variable domain, remainder taken from reference TRBV28 and TRBJ2-7, is DVKVTQSSRYLVKRTGEKVFLECVQDMDHENMFWYRQDPGLGLRLIYFSYDVKMKEKGDIPEGYSVSREKKERFSLILESASTNQTSMYLCAGKTSFVHEQYFGPGTRLTVT.

The rearrangement links TRBV18 to TRBJ2-5; D unclear. The germline gives CDR1 KGHSH, CDR2 LQKENI. Trimming removed 3 bases at V and 5 bases at J, with 10 bases between. The CDR3 runs to 13 residues. The CDR3 DNA reads TGTGCCAGCTCACCCGACGGTTATGAGACCCAGTACTTC. Translating it yields CASSPDGYETQYF. Based on the CDR3 plus reference TRBV18 and TRBJ2-5, the full variable domain is NAGVMQNPRHLVRRRGQEARLRCSPMKGHSHVYWYRQLPEEGLKFMVYLQKENIIDESGMPKERFSAEFPKEGPSILRIQQVVRGDSAAYFCASSPDGYETQYFGPGTRLLVL.

The sample holds a few counts of this clone. A junction boundary mismatches the germline segment, possibly from a read error. J is TRBJ1-1 and V is TRBV20-1; maybe TRBD1 (5 bases). Germline values: CDR1 DFQATT, CDR2 SNEGSKA (reference sequence). This CDR3 has 8 amino acids. In nucleotides, the CDR3 is TGCAGTGCTACTCGGGGGACCTTT. Its translation: CSATRGTF.

The V gene is TRBV7-2, the J gene TRBJ1-1, with TRBD1 matching over 9 bases. Germline assignment: CDR1 SGHTA and CDR2 FQGNSA. The CDR3 length is 15 residues. The V and J ends lost 5 bases and 8 bases, in that order; junction bases with no gene match: 12. CDR3 sequence reads: CASSPLTGGISEAFF. DNA for the CDR3: TGTGCCAGCAGCCCCTTGACAGGGGGAATTTCGGAAGCTTTCTTT.

The chain links TRBV6-6 to TRBJ1-1; D is possibly TRBD1 (5 bases). Germline lookup yields CDR1 MNHNY and CDR2 SVGAGI (reference sequence). V was cut by 7 bases and J by 1 base, with 16 bases left in between. This CDR3 is 15 amino acids long. The CDR3 here is CASKLRDGWNTEAFF. CDR3 bases: TGTGCCAGCAAGCTCCGGGACGGATGGAACACTGAAGCTTTCTTT.

The J gene is TRBJ1-2, the V gene TRBV14; the D is unclear. Germline CDR1 SGHDN, CDR2 FVKESK. This CDR3 has 13 residues. The germline V and J ends were trimmed by 5 bases and 1 base, with 8 bases remaining between them. The CDR3: CASSANFNYGYTF. As DNA, the CDR3 is TGTGCCAGCAGCGCTAATTTTAACTATGGCTACACCTTC.

The rearrangement links TRBV4-1 to TRBJ2-5; unclear D gene. The CDR3 has 14 residues. The germline CDR1 and CDR2 sequences are MGHRA and YSYEKL. V was clipped by 4 bases and J by 2 bases, with 11 bases between them. DNA for the CDR3: TGCGCCAGCAGCCGGCCGCAGGCTCAAGAGACCCAGTACTTC. This encodes CASSRPQAQETQYF.

The chain joins TRBV9 to TRBJ1-2; 8 bases agree with TRBD1. Trimming removed 0 bases from V and 6 bases from J; junction bases left unmatched: 4. This CDR3 is 14 amino acids long. Germline CDR1 SGDLS, CDR2 YYNGEE. CDR3 sequence (DNA): TGTGCCAGCAGCGTAGCGGACAGGGTGGATGGCTACACCTTC. Protein product: CASSVADRVDGYTF.